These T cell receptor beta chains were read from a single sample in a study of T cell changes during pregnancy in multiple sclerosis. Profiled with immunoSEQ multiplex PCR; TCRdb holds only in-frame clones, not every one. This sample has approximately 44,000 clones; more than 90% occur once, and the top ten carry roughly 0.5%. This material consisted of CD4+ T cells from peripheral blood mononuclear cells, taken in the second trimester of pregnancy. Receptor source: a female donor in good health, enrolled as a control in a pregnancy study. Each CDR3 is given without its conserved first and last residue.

CDR3: SVARESNQPQH
V: TRBV29-1

CDR3: ASSISAGAGGKNTEAF
V: TRBV19

CDR3: ASSSRFQAFYGYT
V: TRBV4-1

CDR3: ASSLVSSYNEQF
V: TRBV11-2

CDR3: ASAPTSTDTQY
V: TRBV7-3

CDR3: ASSEVGRGEQY
V: TRBV2

CDR3: ASQIGATLTGLAGELYNEQF
V: TRBV27

CDR3: ASSDGTSGGANEQF
V: TRBV6-4

CDR3: ASSVRRQHSNQPQH
V: TRBV6-1

CDR3: ASSLGEDRVVGVEQF
V: TRBV11-2

CDR3: ASSYSRGPGYEQY
V: TRBV6-5

CDR3: ASSLAIRDTDTQY
V: TRBV7-9

CDR3: ASSEANRVGGNEKLF
V: TRBV2

CDR3: ASSPRVSGGTYEQY
V: TRBV5-1

CDR3: ASRPRRAGGPGGFQY
V: TRBV28

CDR3: ASSYLPGNYGYT
V: TRBV6-6

CDR3: ATSRPPGLGADTQY
V: TRBV15

CDR3: ASGTLEGETQY
V: TRBV2

CDR3: ASGLVGGGRGNEQF
V: TRBV12-5

CDR3: ASSLSQREQY
V: TRBV5-4

CDR3: ASSPRSAGADTGELF
V: TRBV11-2

CDR3: ASSRWTGSNEKLF
V: TRBV7-9

CDR3: ARSKRVGVRQPQH
V: TRBV5-3

CDR3: ASSSGLAGVGETQY
V: TRBV11-1

CDR3: ASRSVGGVGTDTQY
V: TRBV7-9

CDR3: ASSSLLAGFSYEQY
V: TRBV7-9

CDR3: ASSLEALGRNTQY
V: TRBV7-2

CDR3: ASSWGDRGNEQF
V: TRBV5-1

CDR3: ASTSPGRFGQGEF
V: TRBV7-2

CDR3: ASSLPQGSDGYT
V: TRBV6-1

CDR3: ASSQPGQGTDTQY
V: TRBV6-1

CDR3: ASSVDGGQRNTIY
V: TRBV9

CDR3: ASSFLGQGALGANVLT
V: TRBV5-1

CDR3: ASSLDRGWNTEAF
V: TRBV5-1

CDR3: ASSPGRVYEQY
V: TRBV27

CDR3: ASSSSYEQY
V: TRBV5-1

CDR3: ASRRGTPPHEQY
V: TRBV28

CDR3: AGGQEIYEQY
V: TRBV6-5

CDR3: ASSLAGWSSYNEQF
V: TRBV7-8

CDR3: ASSLDSLNQPQH
V: TRBV5-1

CDR3: ASSETGFYGYT
V: TRBV2

CDR3: ASGPEGIYNEQF
V: TRBV27

CDR3: ASSIAGGPSDTQY
V: TRBV19

CDR3: ASSSTGRDDYEQY
V: TRBV5-6

CDR3: ASSQFGQGADTEAF
V: TRBV5-7

CDR3: ASSRGLAQNEQF
V: TRBV19

CDR3: ASSLRDGYT
V: TRBV2

CDR3: ASSRDNFASPLH
V: TRBV2

CDR3: ASGPQGGLGAF
V: TRBV12-5

CDR3: AISARKGAGATDTQY
V: TRBV10-3

CDR3: ASTTGGWGTEAF
V: TRBV19